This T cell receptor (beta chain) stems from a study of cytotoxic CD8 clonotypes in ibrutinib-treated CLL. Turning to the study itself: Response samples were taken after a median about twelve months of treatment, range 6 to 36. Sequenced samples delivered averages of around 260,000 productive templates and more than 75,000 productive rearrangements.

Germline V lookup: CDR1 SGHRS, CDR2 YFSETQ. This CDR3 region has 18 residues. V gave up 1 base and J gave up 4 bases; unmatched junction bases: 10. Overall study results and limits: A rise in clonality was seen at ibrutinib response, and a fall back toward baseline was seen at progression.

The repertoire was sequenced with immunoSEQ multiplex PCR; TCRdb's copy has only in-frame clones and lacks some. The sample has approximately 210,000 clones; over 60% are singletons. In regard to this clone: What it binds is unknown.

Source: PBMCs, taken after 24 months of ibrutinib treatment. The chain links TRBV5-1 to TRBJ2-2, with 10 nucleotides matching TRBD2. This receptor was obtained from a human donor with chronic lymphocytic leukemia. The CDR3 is CASSLRASGRATTGELFF. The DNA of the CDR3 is TGCGCCAGCAGCTTGCGCGCCAGCGGGAGGGCCACCACCGGGGAGCTGTTTTTT. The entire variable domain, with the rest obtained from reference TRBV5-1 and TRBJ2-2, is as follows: KAGVTQTPRYLIKTRGQQVTLSCSPISGHRSVSWYQQTPGQGLQFLFEYFSETQRNKGNFPGRFSGRQFSNSRSEMNVSTLELGDSALYLCASSLRASGRATTGELFFGEGSRLTVL.